These 30 T cell receptor beta chains were sequenced from one sample in a study of cytomegalovirus exposure and HLA in healthy donors. Sequencing used immunoSEQ multiplex PCR; TCRdb keeps in-frame clones, though not all of them. The sample gives approximately 160,000 clones, approximately 81% of which show up once; roughly 10% is in the top ten. Material for sequencing was PBMCs. Receptors originate from a man between 25 and 39 years old in good health and CMV-seropositive.

This clone has just one count. This chain connects TRBV28 to TRBJ2-7, with D maybe TRBD1 (6 bases). The CDR3 is made up of 13 amino acids. The V end lost 8 bases, the J end lost 1 base, and 12 bases lay between the germline ends. Germline V gene sequence: CDR1 MDHEN, CDR2 SYDVKM. CDR3 residues: CASVLGGSYEQYF. The CDR3 DNA is TGTGCCAGCGTGTTAGGGGGTTCCTACGAGCAGTACTTC.

The CDR3 nucleotides read TGTGCCAGCAGCTTGAGCGGGACAGGGGCTTACGAGCAGTACTTC. It translates to CASSLSGTGAYEQYF. This rearrangement joins TRBV5-4 to TRBJ2-7; 10 bases map to TRBD1. The length of the CDR3 is 15 residues. Germline CDR1 SGHNT, CDR2 YYREEE (reference sequence). V gave up 1 base and J gave up 4 bases; unmatched junction bases: 5.

The chain links TRBV19 to TRBJ2-5, with a tentative D call TRBD2 (6 bases). Germline CDR1 and CDR2: LNHDA and SQIVND (reference sequence). V was cut by 0 bases and J by 7 bases, with 12 bases left in between. This CDR3 is 14 amino acids long. This chain's CDR3 is CASSIDWLGGTQYF. The CDR3 DNA sequence: TGTGCCAGTAGTATAGATTGGCTCGGGGGGACCCAGTACTTC.

The chain recombines TRBV7-2 with TRBJ1-1; TRBD1 matches 8 bases. The CDR3 contains 14 residues. V gave up 5 bases and J gave up 4 bases; unmatched junction bases: 6. CDR1 is SGHTA and CDR2 is FQGNSA in the germline V gene. This CDR3 is CASSDQGAITEAFF. CDR3 coding DNA: TGTGCCAGCAGCGACCAGGGGGCAATCACTGAAGCTTTCTTT.

The chain is built from TRBV4-1 and TRBJ2-7; TRBD2 matches 9 bases. CDR1 and CDR2 from the germline V gene are MGHRA and YSYEKL. The junction had 18 bases not matched to a gene; V was cut back by 1 base and J by 5 bases. CDR3 length: 19 amino acids. This chain's CDR3 is CASSQVLAAGGPRTHEQYF. The DNA for the CDR3 is TGCGCCAGCAGCCAAGTCCTAGCCGCGGGAGGGCCGAGGACCCACGAGCAGTACTTC.

The chain has TRBV5-1 and TRBJ2-3, with a possible D match to TRBD1 (5 bases). Germline-derived CDR1 and CDR2 are SGHRS and YFSETQ. The CDR3 length is 15 residues. The V end was cut by 4 bases, the J end by 3 bases, with 15 bases between. CDR3 nucleotides: TGCGCCAGCAGCCCCACTACACAGGTTACAGATACGCAGTATTTT. It encodes CASSPTTQVTDTQYF.

The V call is TRBV28, the J call TRBJ2-7; maybe TRBD2 (6 bases). This CDR3 contains 12 residues. Germline V gives CDR1 MDHEN, CDR2 SYDVKM. Trimming removed 6 bases at V and 4 bases at J, with 10 bases between. The CDR3 sequence: CASRPGDYEQYF. The CDR3 DNA is TGTGCCAGCAGACCGGGGGATTACGAGCAGTACTTC. The full variable domain, with the rest looked up from reference TRBV28 and TRBJ2-7, is DVKVTQSSRYLVKRTGEKVFLECVQDMDHENMFWYRQDPGLGLRLIYFSYDVKMKEKGDIPEGYSVSREKKERFSLILESASTNQTSMYLCASRPGDYEQYFGPGTRLTVT.

The chain recombines TRBV7-9 with TRBJ1-2, with TRBD1 as a possible D gene (5 bases). Trimming removed 8 bases at V and 5 bases at J, with 12 bases between. From germline, CDR1 is SEHNR and CDR2 FQNEAQ (reference sequence). The CDR3 is 12 amino acids. The CDR3 reads CASFGAGYGYTF. As DNA, the CDR3 is TGTGCCAGCTTCGGGGCGGGGTATGGCTACACCTTC.

The chain employs TRBV7-2 and TRBJ2-5, with a tentative D call TRBD2 (6 bases). The CDR3 totals 15 residues. Germline V gene lookup returns CDR1 SGHTA and CDR2 FQGNSA. V dropped 5 bases and J dropped 2 bases, with 15 bases sitting between them. CDR3 amino acids: CASSQGSRGQETQYF. The CDR3 bases are TGTGCCAGCAGCCAAGGGTCCCGGGGGCAAGAGACCCAGTACTTC.

The chain has TRBV9 and TRBJ2-2, with 8 positions matching TRBD2. Losses at the gene ends were 0 bases for V and 5 bases for J; bases not matched to a gene: 6. The CDR3 consists of 16 residues. Germline V lookup: CDR1 SGDLS, CDR2 YYNGEE. The CDR3 coding sequence is TGTGCCAGCAGCGTAGAAGCGGGGGATAGGACCGGGGAGCTGTTTTTT. It encodes CASSVEAGDRTGELFF.

This clone occurred once. This chain links TRBV7-8 with TRBJ2-5, with D perhaps matching TRBD1 (6 bases). Germline V gene lookup returns CDR1 SGHVS and CDR2 FQNEAQ. V dropped 0 bases and J dropped 1 base, with 9 bases sitting between them. There are 15 residues in the CDR3. The CDR3 region has the DNA TGTGCCAGCAGCTTAGCGTGGACAGTCCAAGAGACCCAGTACTTC. Translating it yields CASSLAWTVQETQYF.

The chain carries TRBV29-1 and TRBJ2-7; 12 bases line up with TRBD2. The CDR3 totals 14 residues. Germline CDR1 reads SQVTM; CDR2 reads ANQGSEA. J lost 1 base, V lost 6 bases, and 4 bases had no gene match. CDR3 sequence (DNA): TGCAGCGTGGGACTAGCGGGCAAATCCTACGAGCAGTACTTC. Translated: CSVGLAGKSYEQYF.

The CDR3 bases are TGTGCCAGCACCCGACCCGGGGGTGGCTACACCTTC. Amino acid sequence: CASTRPGGGYTF. The chain uses TRBV11-2 and TRBJ1-2; perhaps TRBD1 as D (5 bases). The germline V gene has CDR1 SGHAT and CDR2 FQNNGV. Trimming cost V 7 bases and J 7 bases, with 13 bases left between them. This CDR3 region has 12 residues.

This rearrangement joins TRBV29-1 to TRBJ2-1; D is ambiguous. Trimming shortened V by 2 bases and J by 5 bases, and 7 bases separated the two germline ends. Germline loops: CDR1 SQVTM, CDR2 ANQGSEA. This CDR3 spans 12 amino acids. The DNA of the CDR3 is TGCAGCGTTGAAATGCAGGACAATGAGCAGTTCTTC. Amino acids: CSVEMQDNEQFF.

The chain joins TRBV7-6 to TRBJ2-3; 8 nucleotides agree with TRBD1. The length of the CDR3 is 16 residues. V shed 1 base and J 1 base; nucleotides not matched to a gene: 4. Germline loops: CDR1 SGHVS, CDR2 FNYEAQ. CDR3 bases: TGTGCCAGCAGCTTAGGGGTGGGACAGGGCACAGATACGCAGTATTTT. It yields the protein CASSLGVGQGTDTQYF.

This rearrangement joins TRBV10-3 to TRBJ2-7; 8 bases map to TRBD2. Per the germline V gene, CDR1 is ENHRY and CDR2 is SYGVKD. V lost 6 bases, J lost 2 bases, and 6 bases stayed unmatched. The CDR3 runs 14 residues. The CDR3 DNA sequence: TGTGCCATCAGGGAACCGGGACTAGCCTACGAGCAGTACTTC. It is translated as CAIREPGLAYEQYF.

The chain joins TRBV5-1 to TRBJ2-1; TRBD1 matches 7 bases. There are 13 residues in the CDR3. V was pared by 3 bases and J by 10 bases, with 7 bases of the junction left unmatched. Germline lookup yields CDR1 SGHRS and CDR2 YFSETQ. CDR3 sequence (DNA): TGCGCCAGCAGCTCACGACAGGGCGGCGAGCAGTTCTTC. Translated, it gives CASSSRQGGEQFF.

The chain is built from TRBV4-2 and TRBJ2-1, with 7 bases lining up with TRBD2. V gave up 5 bases and J gave up 3 bases; unmatched junction bases: 7. The germline gives CDR1 LGHNA, CDR2 YNFKEQ. The CDR3 runs to 15 residues. The CDR3 DNA is TGTGCCAGCAGCTTGGCCCTAGCGGACTACAATGAGCAGTTCTTC. As protein: CASSLALADYNEQFF.

The chain links TRBV5-1 to TRBJ2-7, with D possibly matching TRBD1 (5 bases). The germline V gene encodes CDR1 SGHRS and CDR2 YFSETQ. V was shortened by 0 bases and J by 7 bases, with 14 bases between the two germline ends. The CDR3 extends over 14 amino acids. The CDR3 DNA follows: TGCGCCAGCAGCTTGGGGACGAGAACAGGTGAGCAGTACTTC. As protein: CASSLGTRTGEQYF. The full variable domain, rest sourced from reference TRBV5-1 and TRBJ2-7, is KAGVTQTPRYLIKTRGQQVTLSCSPISGHRSVSWYQQTPGQGLQFLFEYFSETQRNKGNFPGRFSGRQFSNSRSEMNVSTLELGDSALYLCASSLGTRTGEQYFGPGTRLTVT.

The gene calls are TRBV28 and TRBJ1-1; 8 bases align to TRBD1. There are 13 residues in the CDR3. With V trimmed by 2 bases and J by 12 bases, 8 bases remained unmatched. Germline CDR1 reads MDHEN; CDR2 reads SYDVKM. The DNA of the CDR3 is TGTGCCAGCAGTTTAGGGGACAGGCACTCAACTTTCTTT. It yields the protein CASSLGDRHSTFF. The full variable domain, completed using reference TRBV28 and TRBJ1-1, is DVKVTQSSRYLVKRTGEKVFLECVQDMDHENMFWYRQDPGLGLRLIYFSYDVKMKEKGDIPEGYSVSREKKERFSLILESASTNQTSMYLCASSLGDRHSTFFGQGTRLTVV.

The V and J genes are TRBV7-9 and TRBJ1-5; D might be TRBD1 (6 bases). The CDR3 runs to 15 residues. V gave up 1 base and J gave up 7 bases, with 14 bases separating them. CDR1 and CDR2 from the germline V gene are SEHNR and FQNEAQ (reference sequence). This CDR3 is CASSLGGRGAQPQHF. In DNA, the CDR3 is TGTGCCAGCAGCTTAGGGGGGCGAGGGGCCCAGCCCCAGCATTTT. Full variable domain (remainder filled in from reference TRBV7-9 and TRBJ1-5): DTGVSQNPRHKITKRGQNVTFRCDPISEHNRLYWYRQTLGQGPEFLTYFQNEAQLEKSRLLSDRFSAERPKGSFSTLEIQRTEQGDSAMYLCASSLGGRGAQPQHFGDGTRLSIL.

The chain links TRBV28 to TRBJ1-1, with 9 bases that match TRBD1. The V gene end was trimmed by 6 bases and the J gene end by 5 bases; junction bases not matched to a gene: 7. This CDR3 is 14 amino acids long. CDR1 is MDHEN, CDR2 SYDVKM, per germline. CDR3: CASRPGQGKTEAFF. CDR3 DNA: TGTGCCAGCAGACCGGGACAGGGTAAAACTGAAGCTTTCTTT.

The rearrangement links TRBV7-6 to TRBJ2-1, with a possible D match to TRBD1 (5 bases). The CDR3 extends over 16 amino acids. Trimming shortened V by 1 base and J by 0 bases, and 10 bases separated the two germline ends. Per the germline V gene, CDR1 is SGHVS and CDR2 is FNYEAQ. The CDR3 region has the DNA TGTGCCAGCAGCTTAGGCAGGGCAAGCTCCTACAATGAGCAGTTCTTC. This translates into CASSLGRASSYNEQFF.

In DNA form, the CDR3 reads TGTGCCAGCAGCTTAGATTTGGGAAAGGGGGCCGGGGAGCTGTTTTTT. Residues: CASSLDLGKGAGELFF. The J gene is TRBJ2-2, the V gene TRBV11-3, with D maybe TRBD1 (6 bases). Germline lookup yields CDR1 SGHNT and CDR2 YENEEA. CDR3 length equals 16 residues. Trimming shortened V by 0 bases and J by 6 bases, and 14 bases separated the two germline ends.

This chain uses TRBV5-6 with TRBJ2-1; 7 nucleotides align to TRBD2. Germline CDR1 reads SGHDT; CDR2 reads YYEEEE. The CDR3 contains 15 residues. Trimming removed 0 bases from V and 2 bases from J; junction bases left unmatched: 2. For the CDR3, the DNA is TGTGCCAGCAGCTTGGGCGGGAGCACCTACAATGAGCAGTTCTTC. Translated, it gives CASSLGGSTYNEQFF.

This clone appeared a few times. The chain links TRBV11-2 to TRBJ2-5; 7 bases match TRBD1. Germline-derived CDR1 and CDR2 are SGHAT and FQNNGV. CDR3 length: 17 amino acids. After removal of 5 bases from V and 1 base from J, the junction contained 13 bases not matched to a gene. The CDR3 DNA is TGTGCCAGCAGCCTACACAGGGGTGGGTTATTCCAAGAGACCCAGTACTTC. This gives the protein CASSLHRGGLFQETQYF.

This chain joins TRBV27 and TRBJ1-5; TRBD1 is a possible D gene (5 bases). V lost 2 bases and J 5 bases, leaving 13 bases between the germline ends. From germline, CDR1 is MNHEY and CDR2 SMNVEV (reference sequence). This CDR3 comprises 15 residues. CDR3 region: CASSLRAGWDQPQHF. Written as DNA, the CDR3 is TGTGCCAGCAGTTTAAGAGCAGGGTGGGATCAGCCCCAGCATTTT.

The J gene is TRBJ2-1, the V gene TRBV6-5; 9 bases agree with TRBD2. V dropped 2 bases and J dropped 9; count of bases not matched to a gene: 8. CDR3 length: 15 amino acids. Germline assignment: CDR1 MNHEY and CDR2 SVGAGI. In DNA, the CDR3 is TGTGCCAGCAGTTACCGGGCTAGCGGGAAAGGTGAGCAGTTCTTC. The encoded protein is CASSYRASGKGEQFF.

The V gene is TRBV28, the J gene TRBJ1-5, with 8 bases fitting TRBD1. CDR1 is MDHEN, CDR2 SYDVKM, per germline. The CDR3 consists of 15 residues. The junction had 7 bases not matched to a gene; V was cut back by 7 bases and J by 2 bases. DNA for the CDR3: TGTGCCAGCAAGACAGGGGAGTTGCGCAATCAGCCCCAGCATTTT. It translates to CASKTGELRNQPQHF.

The rearrangement joins TRBV5-6 to TRBJ2-2, with 11 bases matching TRBD1. The CDR3 totals 16 residues. Germline CDR1 and CDR2: SGHDT and YYEEEE. V lost 2 bases, J lost 5 bases, and 5 bases stayed unmatched. In DNA, the CDR3 is TGTGCCAGCAGCTTCTTCGGGACAGGGGGTACCGGGGAGCTGTTTTTT. It specifies CASSFFGTGGTGELFF.